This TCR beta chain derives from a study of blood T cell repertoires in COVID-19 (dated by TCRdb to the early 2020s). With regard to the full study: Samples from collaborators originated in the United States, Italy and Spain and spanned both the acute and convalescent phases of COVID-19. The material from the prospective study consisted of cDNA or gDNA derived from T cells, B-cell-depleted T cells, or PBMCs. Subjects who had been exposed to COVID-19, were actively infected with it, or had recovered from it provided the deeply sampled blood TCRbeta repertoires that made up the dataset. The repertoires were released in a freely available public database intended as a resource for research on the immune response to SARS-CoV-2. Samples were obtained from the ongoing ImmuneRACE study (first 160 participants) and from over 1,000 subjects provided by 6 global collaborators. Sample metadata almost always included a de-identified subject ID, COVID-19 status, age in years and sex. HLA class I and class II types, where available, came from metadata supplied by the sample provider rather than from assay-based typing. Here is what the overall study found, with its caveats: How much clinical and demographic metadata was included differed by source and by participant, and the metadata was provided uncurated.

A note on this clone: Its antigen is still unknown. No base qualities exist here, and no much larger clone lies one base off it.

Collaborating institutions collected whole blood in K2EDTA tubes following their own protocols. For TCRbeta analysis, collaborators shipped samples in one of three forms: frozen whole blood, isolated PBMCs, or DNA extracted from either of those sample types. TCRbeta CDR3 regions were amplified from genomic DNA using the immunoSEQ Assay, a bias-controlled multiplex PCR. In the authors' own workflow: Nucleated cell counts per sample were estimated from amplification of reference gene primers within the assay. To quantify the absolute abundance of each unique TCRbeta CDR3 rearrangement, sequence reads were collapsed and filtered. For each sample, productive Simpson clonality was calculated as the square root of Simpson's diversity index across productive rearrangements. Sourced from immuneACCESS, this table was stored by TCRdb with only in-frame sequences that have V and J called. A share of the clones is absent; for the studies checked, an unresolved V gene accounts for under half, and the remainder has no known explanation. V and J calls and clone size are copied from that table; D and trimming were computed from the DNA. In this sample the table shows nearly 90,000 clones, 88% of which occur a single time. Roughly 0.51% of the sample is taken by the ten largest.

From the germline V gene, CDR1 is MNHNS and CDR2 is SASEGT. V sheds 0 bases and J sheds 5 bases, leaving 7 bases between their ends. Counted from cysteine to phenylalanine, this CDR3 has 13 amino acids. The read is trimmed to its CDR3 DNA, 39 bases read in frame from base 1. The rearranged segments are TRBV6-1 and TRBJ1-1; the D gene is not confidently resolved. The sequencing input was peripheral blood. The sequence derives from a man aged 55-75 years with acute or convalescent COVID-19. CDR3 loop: CASSEAHGTEAFF. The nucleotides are TGTGCCAGCAGTGAAGCGCACGGGACTGAAGCTTTCTTT.